These 11 T cell receptor beta chains originate from one sample sequenced in a study of T cells after yellow fever vaccination. TCRdb analysed the 5' RACE reads with MiXCR anew, one entry per CDR3 protein. The sample yields 500,000 to 700,000 distinct CDR3 sequences, roughly a fifth seen once. The sample was PBMCs, taken 15 days after the yellow fever booster vaccination. The receptor set was obtained from a man aged 25-45 years who received the YFV17D yellow fever vaccine.

The table lists this clonotype with a few counts. The rearrangement uses TRBV12-3 or TRBV12-4 and TRBJ2-7; D is perhaps TRBD1 (6 bases). CDR3 size: 13 residues. Trimming removed 8 bases at V and 2 bases at J, with 13 bases between. CDR3 nucleotide sequence: TGTGCCAGCTCCCGGACAGAAGCCTACGAGCAGTACTTC. Protein product: CASSRTEAYEQYF.

This clonotype has more than one count but fewer than ten. The chain couples TRBV18 to TRBJ1-5; no firm D call. Germline CDR1 is KGHSH and CDR2 is LQKENI. V was pared by 3 bases and J by 4 bases, with 13 bases between. There are 15 residues in the CDR3. CDR3 nucleotide sequence: TGTGCCAGCTCACCCAACGGCCAGGAGAATCAGCCCCAGCATTTT. Amino acids: CASSPNGQENQPQHF. The full variable domain, with the rest looked up from reference TRBV18 and TRBJ1-5, is NAGVMQNPRHLVRRRGQEARLRCSPMKGHSHVYWYRQLPEEGLKFMVYLQKENIIDESGMPKERFSAEFPKEGPSILRIQQVVRGDSAAYFCASSPNGQENQPQHFGDGTRLSIL.

There are a few counts of this clonotype. The chain carries TRBV6-5 and TRBJ1-1, with a weak D call TRBD1 (5 bases). Trimming cost V 6 bases and J 8 bases, with 16 bases left between them. Looked up from germline, CDR1 is MNHEY and CDR2 is SVGAGI. The CDR3 contains 13 residues. The CDR3 DNA reads TGTGCCAGCAGGACTCGGACAAACTCCGAAGCTTTCTTT. Residues: CASRTRTNSEAFF.

This clonotype came up a few times. The genes are TRBV5-1 and TRBJ1-1, with D unclear. Trimming removed 0 bases at V and 1 base at J, with 10 bases between. Germline CDR1 SGHRS, CDR2 YFSETQ. This CDR3 has 15 residues. CDR3 sequence reads: CASSLDGGRNTEAFF. CDR3 coding DNA: TGCGCCAGCAGCTTGGACGGAGGGAGGAACACTGAAGCTTTCTTT.

This clonotype was found a few times. V and J are TRBV4-3 and TRBJ2-3; D is possibly TRBD2 (5 bases). This CDR3 contains 15 residues. Trimming shortened V by 1 base and J by 4 bases, and 12 bases separated the two germline ends. Germline CDR1 reads LGHNA; CDR2 reads YSLEER. CDR3 residues: CASSQGKLAADTQYF. DNA for the CDR3: TGCGCCAGCAGCCAAGGGAAGCTAGCCGCAGATACGCAGTATTTT.

In its sample, this clonotype was seen a few times. This chain links TRBV7-8 with TRBJ2-6; the D gene could be TRBD1 or TRBD2 (5 bases each). V was shortened by 5 bases and J by 4 bases, with 18 bases between the two germline ends. Germline lookup yields CDR1 SGHVS and CDR2 FQNEAQ. The CDR3 totals 17 residues. The CDR3 coding sequence is TGTGCCAGCAGCCCTCTGAGGGACCCTTTCGGGGCCAACGTCCTGACTTTC. Protein product: CASSPLRDPFGANVLTF.

The genes are TRBV4-3 and TRBJ2-3, with 16 bases identical to TRBD2. The junction had 4 bases not matched to a gene; V was cut back by 4 bases and J by 0 bases. The germline CDR1 and CDR2 sequences are LGHNA and YSLEER. The CDR3 has 18 amino acids. The CDR3 coding sequence is TGCGCCAGCAGCCTGGGACTAGCGGGAGGGCCTAGCACAGATACGCAGTATTTT. Its protein is CASSLGLAGGPSTDTQYF.

The rearrangement joins TRBV20-1 to TRBJ2-5; D call uncertain. Germline V gene sequence: CDR1 DFQATT, CDR2 SNEGSKA (reference sequence). V lost 3 bases and J 0 bases, leaving 17 bases between the germline ends. The CDR3 has 16 residues. CDR3 protein: CSASPHKAMYQETQYF. Here the CDR3 DNA reads TGCAGTGCTAGCCCCCACAAGGCCATGTACCAAGAGACCCAGTACTTC.

This clonotype occurred a few times. V gene TRBV7-8 combines with J gene TRBJ2-1, with 8 bases aligning to TRBD2. Germline V lookup: CDR1 SGHVS, CDR2 FQNEAQ. The CDR3 is 16 amino acids. Trimming took 3 bases from V and 6 from J; bases not matched to a gene: 10. CDR3 amino acids: CASSFSPGGGFNEQFF. Written as DNA, the CDR3 is TGTGCCAGCAGCTTTTCCCCGGGCGGGGGGTTCAATGAGCAGTTCTTC.

J is TRBJ2-7 and V is TRBV12-3 or TRBV12-4, with unresolved D. This CDR3 comprises 18 residues. Trimming pared 2 bases from V and 0 bases from J, leaving 20 bases between. The CDR3 DNA reads as TGTGCCAGCAGTTTATCGGCAGGTATTGATCTGAGCTCCTACGAGCAGTACTTC. Protein sequence: CASSLSAGIDLSSYEQYF.

A note on this clonotype: Germline is not matched at one junction end, which may reflect a read error. The gene calls are TRBV12-3 or TRBV12-4 and TRBJ2-7; TRBD2 aligns across 8 bases. This CDR3 has 12 residues. The CDR3 region is CASSSNLAGSHF. The DNA for the CDR3 is TGTGCCAGCAGTTCAAATCTAGCGGGTAGTCACTTC.